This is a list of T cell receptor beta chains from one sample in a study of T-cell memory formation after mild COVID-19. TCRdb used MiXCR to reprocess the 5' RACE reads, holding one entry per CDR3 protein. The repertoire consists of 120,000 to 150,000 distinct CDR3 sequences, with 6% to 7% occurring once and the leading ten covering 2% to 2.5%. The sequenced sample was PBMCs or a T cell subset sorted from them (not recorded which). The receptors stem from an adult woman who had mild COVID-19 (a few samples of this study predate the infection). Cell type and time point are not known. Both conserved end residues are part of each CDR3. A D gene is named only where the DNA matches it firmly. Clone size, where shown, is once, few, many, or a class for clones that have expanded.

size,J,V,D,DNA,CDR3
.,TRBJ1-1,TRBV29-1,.,TGCAGCGTTGATAACGCCAGGATAAGAGCTGAAGCTTTCTTT,CSVDNARIRAEAFF
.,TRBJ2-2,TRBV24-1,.,TGTGCCACCACATCGCATGGCACCGGGGAGCTGTTTTTT,CATTSHGTGELFF
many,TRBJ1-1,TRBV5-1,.,TGCGCCAGCAGCACGGGGGGCGGACAGACACGAAGGAGGAACACTGAAGCTTTCTTT,CASSTGGGQTRRRNTEAFF
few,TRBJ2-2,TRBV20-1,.,TGCAGTGCCCCCGGAGGGGGCGGGAGTTGGTCCGGGGAGCTGTTTTTT,CSAPGGGGSWSGELFF
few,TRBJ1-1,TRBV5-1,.,TGCGCCAGCAGCCCCAGGGAGGGGACTGAAGCTTTCTTT,CASSPREGTEAFF
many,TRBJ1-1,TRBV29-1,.,TGCAGCGTGGCGGCCGGTTTGAGGAACACTGAAGCTTTCTTT,CSVAAGLRNTEAFF
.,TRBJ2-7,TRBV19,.,TGTGCCAGTAGTATAGATGGGTCTTACGAGCAGTACTTC,CASSIDGSYEQYF
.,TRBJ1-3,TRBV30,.,TGTGCCTGGAATCCGGGAGGGCTTGGAAACACCATATATTTT,CAWNPGGLGNTIYF
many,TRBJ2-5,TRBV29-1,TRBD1,TGCAGCGTTTACAGGGGGCGTGAGACCCAGTACTTC,CSVYRGRETQYF
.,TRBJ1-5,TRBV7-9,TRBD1,TGTGCCAGCAGCCCTGACAGGGGGAATCAGCCCCAGCATTTT,CASSPDRGNQPQHF
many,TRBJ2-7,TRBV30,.,TGTGCCTGGAGTCAAACCTACGAGCAGTACTTC,CAWSQTYEQYF
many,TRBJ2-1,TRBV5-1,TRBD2,TGCGCCAGCAGCTTGTTGACCGGGACTAGCAGGAATGAGCAGTTCTTC,CASSLLTGTSRNEQFF
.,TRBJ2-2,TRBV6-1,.,TGTGCCAGCAGTGGTTTCCTGTTTTCGCTTAACACCGGGGAGCTGTTTTTT,CASSGFLFSLNTGELFF
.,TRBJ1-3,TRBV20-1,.,TGCAGTGCTAGAAGGCGGGGGGCAGGTGGAAACACCATATATTTT,CSARRRGAGGNTIYF
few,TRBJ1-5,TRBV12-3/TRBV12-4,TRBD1,TGTGCCAGCAGTTTAGTCAGGGGGCATCAGCCCCAGCATTTT,CASSLVRGHQPQHF
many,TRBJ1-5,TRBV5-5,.,TGTGCCAGCAGCTTGGAATGGGCAGTCGGCAATCAGCCCCAGCATTTT,CASSLEWAVGNQPQHF
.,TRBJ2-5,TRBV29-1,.,TGCAGCGTTGTAGGGCAGAGAAGTAGGGAGACCCAGTACTTC,CSVVGQRSRETQYF
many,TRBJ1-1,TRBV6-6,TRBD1,TGTGCCAGCAGTCCACGAGGACAGGCAATGAACACTGAAGCTTTCTTT,CASSPRGQAMNTEAFF
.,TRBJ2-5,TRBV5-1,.,TGCGCCAGCAGATATGGGGGCGGGGACCAAGAGACCCAGTACTTC,CASRYGGGDQETQYF
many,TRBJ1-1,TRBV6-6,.,TGTGCCAGCAGTTACTCGGCCGGGGGCACTGAAGCTTTCTTT,CASSYSAGGTEAFF